What follows are 10 T cell receptor beta chains derived from one specimen sequenced in a study of shared clonotypes between healthy human individuals. CD45RO-negative, CCR7-positively selected cells formed the naive CD8 fraction, excluding terminally differentiated effector memory CD45RA+ cells. Data came from immunoSEQ multiplex PCR; TCRdb stores just in-frame clones and leaves some out. This table holds hundreds of thousands of clones, 85% to 95% found once. What was sequenced was naive CD8+ T cells sorted from blood. The receptor set was obtained from a woman in her twenties or thirties in good health.

V usage is TRBV5-6 and J usage is TRBJ1-2; no clear D. Between the trimmed V and J ends, which lost 2 bases and 0 bases, there was a span of 8 bases. CDR1 and CDR2 from the germline V gene are SGHDT and YYEEEE. This CDR3 comprises 14 residues. The CDR3 spells CASSFTGSNYGYTF. In DNA, the CDR3 is TGTGCCAGCAGCTTTACGGGATCTAACTATGGCTACACCTTC.

The chain employs TRBV6-5 and TRBJ2-7; no reliable D call. CDR3 length: 12 amino acids. The germline V gene encodes CDR1 MNHEY and CDR2 SVGAGI. Deletions cut 11 bases from V and 0 bases from J, with 11 bases between. The CDR3 here is CASRTDSYEQYF. CDR3 bases: TGTGCCTCCCGGACGGACTCCTACGAGCAGTACTTC.

The chain links TRBV6-5 to TRBJ2-2, with D unclear. Looked up from germline, CDR1 is MNHEY and CDR2 is SVGAGI. Trimming removed 6 bases from V and 6 bases from J, with 17 bases in between. The CDR3 covers 15 residues. CDR3: CASSSSLGRAGELFF. In nucleotides, the CDR3 is TGTGCCAGCAGCTCCTCGCTGGGAAGAGCCGGGGAGCTGTTTTTT.

This clone appeared once. Different DNA sequences within this sample yield the same CDR3. The rearrangement links TRBV5-6 to TRBJ2-7; maybe TRBD2 (5 bases). The CDR3 sequence is 13 residues long. CDR1 is SGHDT and CDR2 is YYEEEE in the germline V gene. Trimming removed 2 bases from V and 4 bases from J, with 10 bases in between. The chain's CDR3 is CASSFLEGYEQYF. CDR3 DNA sequence: TGTGCCAGCAGCTTTCTCGAGGGTTACGAGCAGTACTTC.

The J gene is TRBJ1-5, the V gene TRBV19, with no clear D. There are 13 residues in the CDR3. Germline CDR1 LNHDA, CDR2 SQIVND (reference sequence). Trimming cost V 0 bases and J 6 bases, with 6 bases left between them. The CDR3 spells CASSIDGIQPQHF. CDR3 DNA sequence: TGTGCCAGTAGTATAGATGGGATTCAGCCCCAGCATTTT.

Only a few counts were recorded for this clone. Additional DNA sequences in this sample encode the identical CDR3. V gene TRBV27 combines with J gene TRBJ1-3; D uncertain. The CDR3 length is 14 residues. CDR1 and CDR2 from the germline V gene are MNHEY and SMNVEV (reference sequence). Trimming stripped 2 bases from V and 2 bases from J, with 7 bases between. CDR3 nucleotides: TGTGCCAGCAGTTTACGGGGTCCTGGAAACACCATATATTTT. This translates into CASSLRGPGNTIYF.

The genes are TRBV7-2 and TRBJ1-5, with TRBD1 identical over 7 bases. The germline V gene has CDR1 SGHTA and CDR2 FQGNSA. CDR3 length equals 17 residues. With V trimmed by 5 bases and J by 5 bases, 15 bases remained unmatched. CDR3 sequence reads: CASSPRFGAGGDQPQHF. For the CDR3, the DNA is TGTGCCAGCAGCCCCAGATTTGGGGCAGGGGGGGATCAGCCCCAGCATTTT.

This clone was seen a handful of times. The genes are TRBV13 and TRBJ2-2; 9 bases agree with TRBD2. Trimming removed 5 bases from V and 6 bases from J; junction bases left unmatched: 7. The CDR3 has 15 amino acids. Germline values: CDR1 PRHDT, CDR2 FYEKMQ (reference sequence). The CDR3 DNA reads as TGTGCCAGCAGCGCTAGCGGGAATTTTGCCGGGGAGCTGTTTTTT. Its translation: CASSASGNFAGELFF.

V usage is TRBV27 and J usage is TRBJ1-1; 9 positions agree with TRBD1. J gave up 6 bases and V 5 bases, and 10 bases lay outside the gene matches. Per germline, CDR1 MNHEY and CDR2 SMNVEV (reference sequence). The CDR3 covers 15 residues. The CDR3 protein is CASSLRQGGVAEAFF. CDR3 coding DNA: TGTGCCAGCAGTCTGCGACAGGGGGGCGTCGCTGAAGCTTTCTTT.

The chain has TRBV6-1 and TRBJ1-5; D unclear. The CDR3 is made up of 14 amino acids. Germline CDR1 is MNHNS and CDR2 is SASEGT. V was shortened by 6 bases and J by 0 bases, with 9 bases between the two germline ends. The CDR3 loop is CASSVGYSNQPQHF. In DNA, the CDR3 is TGTGCCAGCAGCGTCGGGTATAGCAATCAGCCCCAGCATTTT.